Following are 6 T cell receptor beta chains from one sample sequenced in a study of cytomegalovirus exposure and HLA in healthy donors. The primer mix had 60 Vbeta and 13 Jbeta primers. Clones were sequenced by immunoSEQ multiplex PCR, and TCRdb holds only the in-frame ones, with some missing. The sample yields 95,000 to 100,000 clones, 85% to 90% seen once. The sample was PBMCs. These TCRs come from a man under 40 in good health and CMV-seronegative.

This chain connects TRBV30 to TRBJ1-4, with 7 bases that match TRBD1. Germline lookup yields CDR1 GTSNPN and CDR2 SVGIG (reference sequence). This CDR3 spans 13 amino acids. Losses at the gene ends were 6 bases for V and 4 bases for J; bases not matched to a gene: 5. For the CDR3, the DNA is TGTGCCTGCTCGACAGGGTATAATGAAAAACTGTTTTTT. This codes for CACSTGYNEKLFF.

The genes are TRBV6-8 and TRBJ2-7; 9 bases agree with TRBD1. J was trimmed by 0 bases and V by 0 bases; bases with no gene match: 24. This CDR3 comprises 23 residues. Germline assignment: CDR1 MNHGY and CDR2 SAAAGT. This CDR3 reads CASSYSVQSGPGQGSASSYEQYF. CDR3 in DNA: TGTGCCAGCAGTTACTCCGTCCAGTCCGGACCGGGACAGGGTTCTGCAAGCTCCTACGAGCAGTACTTC.

In DNA form, the CDR3 reads TGTGCCAGCAGACCGACAGGGAACACCGGGGAGCTGTTTTTT. Translation gives CASRPTGNTGELFF. This chain uses TRBV6-5 with TRBJ2-2; a weak D match, TRBD1 (6 bases). CDR1 and CDR2 from the germline V gene are MNHEY and SVGAGI. This CDR3 spans 14 amino acids. V lost 6 bases, J lost 1 base, and 9 bases lay in between.

The rearrangement links TRBV28 to TRBJ2-6, with 7 positions matching TRBD1. Germline V gene lookup returns CDR1 MDHEN and CDR2 SYDVKM. V was pared by 6 bases and J by 3 bases, with 11 bases of the junction left unmatched. There are 17 residues in the CDR3. CDR3 DNA: TGTGCCAGCAGCAGGGACAGAGCTCTCATTGGGGCCAACGTCCTGACTTTC. Its translation: CASSRDRALIGANVLTF.

V gene TRBV13 combines with J gene TRBJ2-3, with 9 bases aligning to TRBD2. The CDR3 sequence is 16 residues long. The germline V gene has CDR1 PRHDT and CDR2 FYEKMQ (reference sequence). J was trimmed by 4 bases and V by 4 bases; bases with no gene match: 9. CDR3: CASSSSYSGSADTQYF. CDR3 sequence (DNA): TGTGCCAGCAGCTCATCATATAGCGGGAGCGCAGATACGCAGTATTTT.

The CDR3 sequence: CSVLGLAPSWYEQYF. DNA of the CDR3: TGCAGCGTCCTCGGACTAGCCCCAAGTTGGTACGAGCAGTACTTC. The chain employs TRBV29-1 and TRBJ2-7; TRBD2 matches at 8 bases. The length of the CDR3 is 15 residues. Germline V gene sequence: CDR1 SQVTM, CDR2 ANQGSEA. Trimming cost V 6 bases and J 4 bases; bases outside gene matches: 14.